This T cell receptor (beta chain) was profiled in a study of memory CD4+ T cells and cytomegalovirus serostatus. This clone was recorded a few times. Its antigen is not known. Study-level findings and limits: The CMV-associated TCR signature appears largely within the CD4+ memory repertoire.

Measured with immunoSEQ multiplex PCR; TCRdb has only the in-frame clones, and not every one. The sample has about 62,000 clones; about 76% are singletons. The sort gate was single viable CD3+CD4+CD8-CD45RO+ cells for memory CD4+ T cells. This clonotype originated in an adult in good health and CMV-seropositive. Sequencing input: memory CD4+ T cells from blood.

CDR3 coding DNA: TGTGCCAGCAGCTTCTCGGGCACTGAAGCTTTCTTT. Amino acid sequence: CASSFSGTEAFF. The V gene is TRBV11-2, the J gene TRBJ1-1; D unclear. The CDR3 runs to 12 residues. The germline V gene has CDR1 SGHAT and CDR2 FQNNGV. Trimming took 3 bases from V and 4 from J, leaving 6 bases between them.